This entry lists 18 T cell receptor beta chains sequenced from one sample in a study of blood T cell repertoires in COVID-19. Sequencing used immunoSEQ multiplex PCR; TCRdb keeps in-frame clones, though not all of them. The sample records about 140,000 clones, 70% to 90% being singletons. Input material: peripheral blood. These receptors came from a woman in her sixties or seventies with acute or convalescent COVID-19.

The genes are TRBV11-2 and TRBJ2-1; 7 bases are a match to TRBD2. The CDR3 length is 16 residues. From germline, CDR1 is SGHAT and CDR2 FQNNGV. After removal of 1 base from V and 2 bases from J, the junction contained 5 bases not matched to a gene. CDR3 DNA sequence: TGTGCCAGCAGCTTAGTGCTGGGGAGGGCCTACAATGAGCAGTTCTTC. Translated, it gives CASSLVLGRAYNEQFF.

A single count supports this clone. This chain joins TRBV1 and TRBJ2-7; the table's D call, TRBD2, was not checked against the DNA. TRBV1 is described as a pseudogene. The CDR3 totals 17 residues. The CDR3 is CTSSQLTLGGETYEQYF. CDR3 DNA sequence: TGCACCAGCAGCCAACTAACTCTGGGTGGGGAGACCTACGAGCAGTACTTC.

This chain links TRBV7-9 with TRBJ2-2; 9 nucleotides line up with TRBD1. This CDR3 has 17 amino acids. V dropped 3 bases and J dropped 0; count of bases not matched to a gene: 5. Per the germline V gene, CDR1 is SEHNR and CDR2 is FQNEAQ (reference sequence). The CDR3 is CASSFYRGPANTGELFF. The DNA of the CDR3 is TGTGCCAGCAGCTTTTACAGGGGGCCGGCGAACACCGGGGAGCTGTTTTTT.

This chain links TRBV3-1 (or the pseudogene TRBV3-2) with TRBJ2-2, with 8 bases that match TRBD2. After removal of 4 bases from V and 0 bases from J, the junction contained 10 bases not matched to a gene. The germline V gene encodes CDR1 LGHDT and CDR2 YNNKEL (reference sequence). This CDR3 is 18 amino acids long. CDR3 sequence: CASSLGLAGGTNTGELFF. The CDR3, as DNA: TGTGCCAGCAGCCTAGGATTGGCGGGGGGTACGAACACCGGGGAGCTGTTTTTT.

This chain uses TRBV20-1 with TRBJ2-1; tentative D call: TRBD2 (7 bases). Germline loops: CDR1 DFQATT, CDR2 SNEGSKA (reference sequence). Trimming took 3 bases from V and 10 from J, leaving 16 bases between them. The CDR3 has 13 residues. The CDR3 sequence: CSASRGGGGEQFF. In DNA form, the CDR3 reads TGCAGTGCTAGTCGCGGGGGAGGGGGAGAGCAGTTCTTC.

The CDR3, as DNA: TGCGCCAGCAGTTCTCTGACAGCTAACTATGGCTACACCTTC. The encoded protein is CASSSLTANYGYTF. The rearrangement joins TRBV5-1 to TRBJ1-2; perhaps TRBD1 as D (5 bases). CDR1 SGHRS and CDR2 YFSETQ come from the germline V gene. The V end lost 5 bases, the J end lost 0 bases, and 11 bases lay between the germline ends. The CDR3 totals 14 residues.

Details on this clone: The junction differs from germline at one of its ends, possibly a read error. J is TRBJ2-1 and V is TRBV9; the D is unclear. CDR1 and CDR2 from the germline V gene are SGDLS and YYNGEE. The CDR3 sequence is 13 residues long. CDR3 in amino acids: CAGSVDLYNEQFF. The DNA of the CDR3 is TGTGCCGGCAGCGTAGACTTGTACAATGAGCAGTTCTTC.

The chain employs TRBV4-2 and TRBJ2-6, with 8 bases identical to TRBD2. V was clipped by 4 bases and J by 3 bases; unmatched bases: 11. The CDR3 is 18 residues long. Germline V gene sequence: CDR1 LGHNA, CDR2 YNFKEQ. This CDR3 reads CASSRARGVGSGANVLTF. CDR3 sequence (DNA): TGTGCCAGCAGCCGCGCGCGGGGGGTGGGAAGTGGGGCCAACGTCCTGACTTTC.

J is TRBJ1-1 and V is TRBV19; D is possibly TRBD1 (6 bases). V was clipped by 3 bases and J by 4 bases, with 12 bases between them. The CDR3 runs 14 residues. CDR1 and CDR2 from the germline V gene are LNHDA and SQIVND (reference sequence). CDR3 nucleotides: TGTGCCAGTAGTATTGAGGGGGTGGTCACTGAAGCTTTCTTT. This encodes CASSIEGVVTEAFF.

The chain is built from TRBV11-3 and TRBJ1-1, with TRBD1 matching 9 bases. Trimming at V came to 4 bases and at J to 5 bases, leaving 5 bases not matched to a gene. The CDR3 sequence is 14 residues long. Germline CDR1 SGHNT, CDR2 YENEEA. The CDR3, as DNA: TGTGCCAGCAGCTACGGGACAGGGCGGACTGAAGCTTTCTTT. Its translation: CASSYGTGRTEAFF.

V and J are TRBV9 and TRBJ1-6; 7 nucleotides align to TRBD1. The germline gives CDR1 SGDLS, CDR2 YYNGEE. This CDR3 is built from 14 residues. V trimming: 2 bases; J trimming: 10 bases; junction bases outside the gene matches: 6. The CDR3 region is CASSVATGVSPLHF. DNA of the CDR3: TGTGCCAGCAGCGTGGCCACAGGGGTGTCACCCCTCCACTTT.

The chain joins TRBV7-2 to TRBJ2-7; maybe TRBD2 (5 bases). The CDR3 is made up of 15 amino acids. The V and J ends lost 7 bases and 0 bases respectively, with 16 bases between them. Germline-derived CDR1 and CDR2 are SGHTA and FQGNSA. The CDR3: CASTPVSGGSYEQYF. CDR3 in DNA: TGTGCCAGCACCCCCGTATCAGGAGGCTCCTACGAGCAGTACTTC. The full variable domain, rest sourced from reference TRBV7-2 and TRBJ2-7, is GAGVSQSPSNKVTEKGKDVELRCDPISGHTALYWYRQSLGQGLEFLIYFQGNSAPDKSGLPSDRFSAERTGGSVSTLTIQRTQQEDSAVYLCASTPVSGGSYEQYFGPGTRLTVT.

The chain links TRBV23-1 to TRBJ2-7; 9 positions agree with TRBD1. TRBV23-1 is an open reading frame, and its role is uncertain. There are 16 residues in the CDR3. V dropped 2 bases and J dropped 1; count of bases not matched to a gene: 6. CDR3 residues: CASSQPAGTGSYEQYF. The CDR3 DNA follows: TGCGCCAGCAGTCAACCAGCCGGGACAGGGTCCTACGAGCAGTACTTC.

The chain couples TRBV4-1 to TRBJ2-7; no firm D call. Between the trimmed V and J ends, which lost 0 bases and 3 bases, there was a span of 12 bases. CDR3 length: 15 residues. The germline CDR1 and CDR2 sequences are MGHRA and YSYEKL. The CDR3 DNA reads TGCGCCAGCAGCCAAGAATTCACCGGAGTCTACGAGCAGTACTTC. It specifies CASSQEFTGVYEQYF.

This rearrangement joins TRBV7-9 to TRBJ1-1; the D gene is possibly TRBD1 (5 bases). Germline V gene lookup returns CDR1 SEHNR and CDR2 FQNEAQ (reference sequence). Deletions cut 2 bases from V and 3 bases from J, with 13 bases between. CDR3 length: 15 amino acids. CDR3 coding DNA: TGTGCCAGCAGCTTAATAAGGGGTAGGGACACTGAAGCTTTCTTT. Protein: CASSLIRGRDTEAFF.

The chain is built from TRBV19 and TRBJ2-6; D uncertain. V was trimmed by 5 bases and J by 3 bases, leaving 5 bases between them. Germline assignment: CDR1 LNHDA and CDR2 SQIVND (reference sequence). This CDR3 region has 13 residues. DNA of the CDR3: TGTGCCAGTAGTTTAAATGGGGCCAACGTCCTGACTTTC. Protein product: CASSLNGANVLTF.

This clone was observed a handful of times. The gene calls are TRBV27 and TRBJ2-3; D perhaps matches TRBD1 (5 bases). The CDR3 has 14 residues. Trimming shortened V by 4 bases and J by 5 bases, and 13 bases separated the two germline ends. Germline values: CDR1 MNHEY, CDR2 SMNVEV (reference sequence). The chain's CDR3 is CASSSRSRGDTQYF. In DNA form, the CDR3 reads TGTGCCAGCAGTTCGCGGTCAAGGGGAGATACGCAGTATTTT.

V usage is TRBV5-1 and J usage is TRBJ2-2; unclear D gene. This CDR3 contains 14 residues. V lost 0 bases, J lost 5 bases, and 8 bases lay in between. Germline CDR1 SGHRS, CDR2 YFSETQ. This CDR3 reads CASSLATQTGELFF. The CDR3 nucleotides read TGCGCCAGCAGCTTGGCGACACAAACCGGGGAGCTGTTTTTT.